Listed below are T cell receptor beta chains from one sample, sequenced in a study of T-cell reconstitution after alpha-beta-depleted transplantation in children. Via MiXCR, TCRdb re-called the PCR reads, giving one row per CDR3 protein. Among almost 400,000 distinct CDR3 sequences listed, roughly 20% were seen once. The sample here was PBMCs from the stem cell graft donor, taken from the stem cell graft. These receptors came from a human donor who donated a stem cell graft to a child with acute myeloid leukemia. Both conserved end residues are part of each CDR3. The D gene is left open where the match is weak. A row's size may be missing; if present it is once, few, many or a size class.

TRBJ2-7 . TRBV5-1 TRBD1 TGCGCCAGCAGGCGGGGGACAGGGGGAATCGAGCAGTACTTC CASRRGTGGIEQYF
TRBJ1-1 many TRBV14 TRBD1 TGTGCCAGCAGCCGACTACAGGGGTCCTACACTGAAGCTTTCTTT CASSRLQGSYTEAFF
TRBJ2-1 . TRBV10-3 . TGTGCCATCAGTGAAGAAGCGGCCCCCGTAAATGAGCAGTTCTTC CAISEEAAPVNEQFF
TRBJ1-1 . TRBV6-5 . TGTGCCAGCAGTTACTCGCCAGGGAGGGTCACTGAAGCTTTCTTT CASSYSPGRVTEAFF
TRBJ2-1 . TRBV20-1 . TGCAGTGCTAGTTCTATAGAAGACTCCTACAATGAGCAGTTCTTC CSASSIEDSYNEQFF
TRBJ1-6 . TRBV5-1 . TGCGCCAGCAGCTTGCCAAGGGTGGATTCACCCCTCCACTTT CASSLPRVDSPLHF
TRBJ1-1 many TRBV29-1 . TGCAGCGTTGACTTGATGATTCGGGAACAAGCTTTCTTT CSVDLMIREQAFF
TRBJ1-2 many TRBV24-1 . TGTGCCACCGGGGAAAAGGGCTATGGCTACACCTTC CATGEKGYGYTF
TRBJ2-1 few TRBV4-2 . TGTGCCAGCAGCCAAGTGTGGAGAGACAATGAGCAGTTCTTC CASSQVWRDNEQFF
TRBJ2-1 many TRBV12-3/TRBV12-4 . TGTGCCAGCAGTAACCTGACCGGGGGCAATGAGCAGTTCTTC CASSNLTGGNEQFF
TRBJ1-4 few TRBV9 . TGTGCCAGCAGCGTAAGCGCAGGGGAGAATAATGAAAAACTGTTTTTT CASSVSAGENNEKLFF
TRBJ1-1 . TRBV6-2/TRBV6-3 . TGTGCCAGCAGACTCGGGGCAGGAGGGACTGAAGCTTTCTTT CASRLGAGGTEAFF
TRBJ1-5 . TRBV28 . TGTGCCAGCAGTTTATATGGGACGGGGCAGCCCCAGCATTTT CASSLYGTGQPQHF
TRBJ2-1 . TRBV7-9 TRBD2 TGTGCCAGCAGCTTGGGAGGAGCGGGAAAATACAATGAGCAGTTCTTC CASSLGGAGKYNEQFF
TRBJ2-3 few TRBV7-7 TRBD2 TGTGCCAGCAGCGAGGGACTAGCGGATCCCTACAGCACAGATACGCAGTATTTT CASSEGLADPYSTDTQYF
TRBJ2-7 many TRBV20-1 . TGCAGTGCGCCGCGTGAGGGCTACGAGCAGTACTTC CSAPREGYEQYF
TRBJ2-1 . TRBV9 TRBD2 TGTGCCAGCAGCGGTCGGGAGGACTCCTACAATGAGCAGTTCTTC CASSGREDSYNEQFF
TRBJ2-2 . TRBV18 . TGTGCCAGCTCACCGAGGGTAATGGACACCGGGGAGCTGTTTTTT CASSPRVMDTGELFF
TRBJ1-2 . TRBV29-1 . TGCAGCGTTGGCCAGGGGCTTGGCTACACCTTC CSVGQGLGYTF
TRBJ2-1 . TRBV9 TRBD2 TGTGCCAGCAGCGTAGGTCTAGCGGGAGGGCTACCCTACAATGAGCAGTTCTTC CASSVGLAGGLPYNEQFF
TRBJ1-1 many TRBV7-2 . TGTGCCAGCAGCTTAGAGCTAACTGAAGCTTTCTTT CASSLELTEAFF
TRBJ1-1 few TRBV5-1 . TGCGCCAGCAGCTCCCCGGGCCGCGCTGAAGCTTTCTTT CASSSPGRAEAFF
TRBJ2-7 . TRBV7-2 TRBD1 TGTGCCAGCAGCAGCGGCCGCCGGGACAGGGCCTACGAGCAGTACTTC CASSSGRRDRAYEQYF
TRBJ2-1 many TRBV29-1 . TGCAGCGTTGAAAAACAATTGGAGCAGTTCTTC CSVEKQLEQFF
TRBJ2-1 many TRBV12-3/TRBV12-4 . TGTGCCAGCACGGGAGACAATGAGCAGTTCTTC CASTGDNEQFF
TRBJ2-5 many TRBV20-1 . TGCAGTGCCCCAAGGGGGGCGGGAGTTGATAGAGAGACCCAGTACTTC CSAPRGAGVDRETQYF
TRBJ2-7 many TRBV20-1 . TGCAGTGCTTCCCGGGGCGAGGCCTACGAGCAGTACTTC CSASRGEAYEQYF
TRBJ1-3 many TRBV30 . TGTGCCTGGACAGCCGGGAGCTCTGGAAACACCATATATTTT CAWTAGSSGNTIYF
TRBJ1-4 . TRBV28 . TGTGCCAGCAGTTTCGCTCCTGCAACTAATGAAAAACTGTTTTTT CASSFAPATNEKLFF
TRBJ2-7 few TRBV20-1 . TGCAGTGCTAGAGAAGGGTCGGGCACCGGCTACGAGCAGTACTTC CSAREGSGTGYEQYF
TRBJ2-1 many TRBV29-1 TRBD2 TGCAGCGTTGATCTAGCGGGAGGGTCTGAGCAGTTCTTC CSVDLAGGSEQFF
TRBJ1-1 . TRBV2 . TGTGCCAGCACGGCGGAGATGAACACTGAAGCTTTCTTT CASTAEMNTEAFF
TRBJ2-3 . TRBV6-1 TRBD2 TGTGCCAGCAGTGAAATAGCGGGAGGGCCTGGATCGGATACGCAGTATTTT CASSEIAGGPGSDTQYF
TRBJ2-7 many TRBV29-1 . TGCAGCGTTGTAGGTCAGGGTTCTCCCGAGCAGTACTTC CSVVGQGSPEQYF
TRBJ2-2 many TRBV19 . TGTGCCAGTAGGGTGCAGCCAAACACCGGGGAGCTGTTTTTT CASRVQPNTGELFF
TRBJ2-1 . TRBV9 . TGTGCCAGCAGCGGCTGGGGGGACTCAGGAGACAATGAGCAGTTCTTC CASSGWGDSGDNEQFF
TRBJ2-1 few TRBV11-2 TRBD1 TGTGCCAGCAGCTTGGGGACAGGGTTTGAGCAGTTCTTC CASSLGTGFEQFF
TRBJ2-1 . TRBV12-3/TRBV12-4 . TGTGCCAGCAGTTTAGCCGAGAACAATGAGCAGTTCTTC CASSLAENNEQFF
TRBJ1-1 . TRBV29-1 TRBD1 TGCAGCCTTGCAGGGGGGACTGAAGCTTTCTTT CSLAGGTEAFF
TRBJ2-7 . TRBV7-9 TRBD1 TGTGCCAGCAGTCCCAGCGCCACAGGGGGAATCGAGCAGTACTTC CASSPSATGGIEQYF
TRBJ2-7 few TRBV28 TRBD2 TGTGCCAGCACTACAGCGGGAGGTTTATACGAGCAGTACTTC CASTTAGGLYEQYF
TRBJ2-7 many TRBV21-1 . TGTGCCACTCCATCGAGTTATTCTTACGAGCAGTACTTC CATPSSYSYEQYF
TRBJ2-1 . TRBV2 TRBD2 TGTGCCAGCACGGGCGGGACTAGCGGGATAAATGAGCAGTTCTTC CASTGGTSGINEQFF
TRBJ2-1 many TRBV7-6 . TGTGCCAGCAGCTTAGAAGGGACCCCGTTCAGGGAGCAGTTCTTC CASSLEGTPFREQFF
TRBJ1-6 few TRBV20-1 TRBD1 TGCAGTGCCAGACAGGGGGAAGATCGATCACCCCTCCACTTT CSARQGEDRSPLHF
TRBJ2-5 many TRBV5-1 . TGTGCCAGCAGCTTGGGGGGCCAAGAGACCCAGTACTTC CASSLGGQETQYF
TRBJ2-7 many TRBV7-6 TRBD2 TGTGCCAGCAGCTTGTTTAGCGGGAGCGGGTACGAGCAGTACTTC CASSLFSGSGYEQYF